This T cell receptor beta chain derives from a study of T cells in Graves' hyperthyroidism and ophthalmopathy. General study results and limits: Blood samples included most of the expanded thyroid clonotypes exceeding 0.001. A model of 13 V-J features distinguished ophthalmopathy from stable hyperthyroidism.

There were TCR beta CDR3 regions amplified from RNA transcripts. During a first-round RT-PCR of the TCR CDR3, the HTBI primer set was used. One entry per CDR3 protein results from TCRdb running MiXCR on the multiplex PCR reads. Altogether fewer than 750,000 distinct CDR3 sequences are present, roughly 15% being singletons, with the ten largest covering roughly an eighth. V was shortened by 6 bases and J by 5 bases, with 3 bases between the two germline ends. This CDR3 region has 10 residues. Germline V gene lookup returns CDR1 MNHEY and CDR2 SVGEGT. This clonotype has a handful of counts. Its antigen is unknown. Those patients with uncontrolled infection, other autoimmune disease, pregnancy or lactation were excluded. Together with thyroid ultrasound, orbital computed tomography, serum thyroxine and TRAb, clinical symptoms were used for diagnoses.

V is TRBV6-2 or TRBV6-3 and J is TRBJ2-3; D gene uncertain. The TCR was taken from a woman between 45 and 60 years old with Graves' ophthalmopathy. Sequencing used blood. Here the CDR3 reads CASRGDTQYF. DNA for the CDR3: TGTGCCAGCAGGGGAGATACGCAGTATTTT.